Listed below are T cell receptor beta chains from one sample, sequenced in a study of cytomegalovirus exposure and HLA in healthy donors. TCRdb keeps only in-frame clones here, not all; method: immunoSEQ multiplex PCR. The sample gives about 150,000 clones, roughly 80% of which show up once; around 6.2% is in the top ten. The sequenced material came from PBMCs. Every receptor here comes from a man aged 30 to 45 in good health and CMV-seropositive. CDR3s include the opening cysteine and the closing phenylalanine or tryptophan. D genes are given only for firm matches. Size is stated for part of the rows, as once, few or many counts, or as a class when the clone is expanded.

clone size | D gene | J gene | V gene | CDR3 protein | CDR3 DNA
once | NA | TRBJ2-7 | TRBV4-3 | CASSPPGGSEQYF | TGCGCCAGCAGCCCCCCAGGGGGGTCCGAGCAGTACTTC
NA | NA | TRBJ1-2 | TRBV19 | CASSILNTRQVYGYTF | TGTGCCAGTAGTATCCTCAATACAAGACAGGTATATGGCTACACCTTC
NA | NA | TRBJ1-6 | TRBV19 | CASSYREYNSPLHF | TGTGCCAGTAGCTACAGGGAATATAATTCACCCCTCCACTTT
NA | TRBD1 | TRBJ2-6 | TRBV6-4 | CASRGTAGANVLTF | TGTGCCAGCAGAGGGACAGCCGGGGCCAACGTCCTGACTTTC
NA | TRBD1 | TRBJ1-1 | TRBV11-2 | CASLLTGGGEEAFF | TGTGCCAGCTTATTAACAGGGGGCGGTGAGGAAGCTTTCTTT
NA | TRBD2 | TRBJ2-5 | TRBV6-5 | CASSYRGLVWETQYF | TGTGCCAGCAGTTACAGGGGACTAGTTTGGGAGACCCAGTACTTC
NA | TRBD1 | TRBJ1-4 | TRBV10-3 | CAISPQGAANEKLFF | TGTGCCATCAGCCCACAGGGGGCGGCTAATGAAAAACTGTTTTTT
NA | NA | TRBJ2-7 | TRBV19 | CASSIAGAYEQYF | TGTGCCAGTAGTATAGCAGGGGCCTACGAGCAGTACTTC
NA | TRBD1 | TRBJ2-7 | TRBV27 | CASSWTGAYEQYF | TGTGCCAGCAGCTGGACAGGGGCCTACGAGCAGTACTTC
NA | NA | TRBJ2-2 | TRBV9 | CASSVHGAANTGELFF | TGTGCCAGCAGCGTCCATGGGGCAGCGAACACCGGGGAGCTGTTTTTT
NA | NA | TRBJ2-1 | TRBV28 | CASSLILAEQFF | TGTGCCAGCAGTTTAATATTAGCGGAGCAGTTCTTC
NA | NA | TRBJ2-3 | TRBV5-1 | CASSLVGEGTDTQYF | TGCGCCAGCAGCTTGGTGGGGGAGGGCACAGATACGCAGTATTTT
NA | TRBD1 | TRBJ1-6 | TRBV19 | CASSMAYWRQGTSPLHF | TGTGCCAGTAGTATGGCTTACTGGAGACAGGGGACTTCACCCCTCCACTTT
NA | NA | TRBJ1-6 | TRBV5-1 | CASSLDRVGNSPLHF | TGCGCCAGCAGCTTGGACAGGGTCGGTAATTCACCCCTCCACTTT
few | NA | TRBJ2-7 | TRBV27 | CASSLGLPTYEQYF | TGTGCCAGCAGTTTAGGTCTACCAACCTACGAGCAGTACTTC
NA | TRBD2 | TRBJ2-1 | TRBV9 | CASSGTSGQYNEQFF | TGTGCCAGCAGCGGCACTAGCGGTCAATACAATGAGCAGTTCTTC
NA | TRBD2 | TRBJ2-7 | TRBV28 | CASSWAGTSAYEQYF | TGTGCCAGCAGTTGGGCCGGGACTAGCGCCTACGAGCAGTACTTC
NA | NA | TRBJ2-3 | TRBV4-2 | CASSQQTSGTDTQYF | TGTGCCAGCAGCCAGCAGACTAGTGGCACAGATACGCAGTATTTT
NA | NA | TRBJ1-1 | TRBV28 | CASRPTSVEAFF | TGTGCCAGCAGACCTACCTCCGTGGAAGCTTTCTTT
NA | TRBD2 | TRBJ2-7 | TRBV5-4 | CASSFGGVSTGYEQYF | TGTGCCAGCAGCTTCGGGGGGGTCAGTACAGGCTACGAGCAGTACTTC
NA | TRBD1 | TRBJ1-5 | TRBV28 | CANLQGGQPQHF | TGTGCCAATTTACAGGGGGGTCAGCCCCAGCATTTT
once | TRBD1 | TRBJ2-3 | TRBV18 | CASSQSTGQDTQYF | TGTGCCAGCTCACAGTCGACAGGGCAAGATACGCAGTATTTT
few | NA | TRBJ2-3 | TRBV11-3 | CASSAGEMVTDTQYF | TGTGCCAGCAGCGCAGGGGAGATGGTGACAGATACGCAGTATTTT
NA | NA | TRBJ1-2 | TRBV28 | CASSGRGAGYTF | TGTGCCAGCAGCGGACGGGGGGCTGGCTACACCTTC
NA | NA | TRBJ2-4 | TRBV7-9 | CASSLSPPQLGAKNIQYF | TGTGCCAGCAGCTTATCTCCCCCACAGTTAGGTGCCAAAAACATTCAGTACTTC
NA | NA | TRBJ1-4 | TRBV2 | CASSETSFNEKLFF | TGTGCCAGCAGTGAAACCAGTTTTAATGAAAAACTGTTTTTT
once | NA | TRBJ1-1 | TRBV6-5 | CASSASLRQNTEAFF | TGTGCCAGCAGTGCGTCATTAAGACAGAACACTGAAGCTTTCTTT
few | NA | TRBJ1-1 | TRBV4-1 | CASSQGGQIPRNTEAFF | TGCGCCAGCAGCCAAGGAGGACAAATTCCCCGGAACACTGAAGCTTTCTTT
NA | NA | TRBJ1-1 | TRBV5-4 | CASSFRGGGTEAFF | TGTGCCAGCAGCTTTCGAGGGGGTGGCACTGAAGCTTTCTTT
NA | TRBD1 | TRBJ2-7 | TRBV6-6 | CASSSLDRGSYEQYF | TGTGCCAGCAGTTCCCTTGACAGGGGATCCTACGAGCAGTACTTC
NA | NA | TRBJ2-5 | TRBV2 | CASSGLAVETQYF | TGTGCCAGCAGTGGGTTAGCGGTAGAGACCCAGTACTTC
NA | NA | TRBJ2-5 | TRBV28 | CASSSSSAPSETQYF | TGTGCCAGCAGTTCTTCCAGTGCTCCCTCGGAGACCCAGTACTTC
NA | TRBD2 | TRBJ2-5 | TRBV7-2 | CASSRGGLAGREAQYF | TGTGCCAGCAGCAGGGGGGGGCTAGCGGGAAGGGAGGCCCAGTACTTC
once | TRBD1 | TRBJ2-6 | TRBV7-9 | CSSSRGTAYGANVLTF | TGTTCCAGCAGCCGAGGGACAGCTTATGGGGCCAACGTCCTGACTTTC
NA | TRBD1 | TRBJ1-5 | TRBV27 | CASSFLGGAQPQHF | TGTGCCAGCAGTTTTTTAGGGGGCGCGCAGCCCCAGCATTTT
NA | TRBD2 | TRBJ2-1 | TRBV19 | CASSIGPGLAGVDEQFF | TGTGCCAGTAGTATAGGACCGGGACTAGCGGGAGTGGATGAGCAGTTCTTC
once | NA | TRBJ2-5 | TRBV6-5 | CASSLRGSPQETQYF | TGTGCCAGCAGTCTGAGGGGGTCGCCCCAAGAGACCCAGTACTTC
NA | TRBD1 | TRBJ2-3 | TRBV7-9 | CASSPGQGGADTQYF | TGTGCCAGCAGCCCGGGACAGGGGGGCGCAGATACGCAGTATTTT
NA | TRBD2 | TRBJ2-5 | TRBV19 | CASSKAGVRETQYF | TGTGCCAGTAGTAAGGCGGGAGTAAGAGAGACCCAGTACTTC
NA | NA | TRBJ2-5 | TRBV5-1 | CASSLWGSQETQYF | TGCGCCAGCAGCTTGTGGGGCAGTCAAGAGACCCAGTACTTC
once | TRBD1 | TRBJ1-1 | TRBV18 | CASRQGERAEAFF | TGTGCCAGCCGACAGGGGGAAAGGGCTGAAGCTTTCTTT
NA | TRBD1 | TRBJ1-1 | TRBV10-1 | CASSDPDRTTEAFF | TGCGCCAGCAGTGACCCGGACAGGACCACTGAAGCTTTCTTT
NA | NA | TRBJ2-2 | TRBV7-8 | CASSSGLGTNTGELFF | TGTGCCAGCAGCTCTGGACTGGGCACGAACACCGGGGAGCTGTTTTTT
few | NA | TRBJ1-1 | TRBV2 | CASNRYTEAFF | TGTGCCAGCAACAGGTACACTGAAGCTTTCTTT
NA | NA | TRBJ1-5 | TRBV18 | CASSPSENQPQHF | TGTGCCAGCTCACCGTCGGAGAATCAGCCCCAGCATTTT
few | NA | TRBJ1-2 | TRBV7-9 | CASSLVQIYGYTF | TGTGCCAGCAGCTTAGTACAGATCTATGGCTACACCTTC
NA | TRBD2 | TRBJ2-7 | TRBV6-5 | CASKIAGSPYEQYF | TGTGCCAGTAAGATAGCGGGATCTCCCTACGAGCAGTACTTC
NA | NA | TRBJ2-3 | TRBV7-2 | CASSFTRDSPDTQYF | TGTGCCAGCAGTTTTACCCGGGACTCCCCAGATACGCAGTATTTT
NA | NA | TRBJ1-2 | TRBV30 | CAWTRQNYGYTF | TGTGCCTGGACAAGACAGAACTATGGCTACACCTTC
NA | TRBD1 | TRBJ1-1 | TRBV9 | CASSVAGTGRTEAFF | TGTGCCAGCAGCGTAGCGGGGACAGGGAGGACTGAAGCTTTCTTT
NA | NA | TRBJ1-3 | TRBV28 | CASSLPGTRNTIYF | TGTGCCAGCAGTCTCCCCGGGACAAGAAACACCATATATTTT
few | NA | TRBJ2-4 | TRBV5-6 | CASSPPGAKNSQYF | TGTGCCAGCAGCCCCCCCGGTGCCAAAAACAGTCAGTACTTC